Below are 10 T cell receptor beta chains sequenced from a single sample in a study of blood T cell repertoires in COVID-19. Measured with immunoSEQ multiplex PCR; TCRdb has only the in-frame clones, and not every one. Counted here are roughly 350,000 clones, around 87% occurring once; the ten biggest clones make up less than 11%. The sample comprised peripheral blood. Source of these receptors: a woman in her 30s with COVID-19, enrolled during active disease.

The rearrangement links TRBV5-1 to TRBJ2-7, with TRBD2 identical over 11 bases. The CDR3 runs to 15 residues. Germline loops: CDR1 SGHRS, CDR2 YFSETQ. V was pared by 4 bases and J by 3 bases, with 6 bases of the junction left unmatched. The CDR3 bases are TGCGCCAGCAGCCCCGGACTAGCGGGTATCTACGAGCAGTACTTC. Translating it yields CASSPGLAGIYEQYF.

A single count supports this clone. This rearrangement joins TRBV9 to TRBJ1-3, with 7 positions matching TRBD1. Germline V gives CDR1 SGDLS, CDR2 YYNGEE. There are 14 residues in the CDR3. The V gene end was trimmed by 4 bases and the J gene end by 2 bases; junction bases not matched to a gene: 3. CDR3 bases: TGTGCCAGCAGCCCTGGACAGGCTGGAAACACCATATATTTT. Translation: CASSPGQAGNTIYF.

The rearrangement uses TRBV4-3 and TRBJ2-1; TRBD2 aligns across 7 bases. CDR3 length: 12 amino acids. With 2 bases clipped from V and 11 bases from J, the junction kept 3 bases outside the gene matches. Germline CDR1 reads LGHNA; CDR2 reads YSLEER. The CDR3: CASSQLSGKQFF. The CDR3 bases are TGCGCCAGCAGCCAACTGAGCGGGAAGCAGTTCTTC.

This chain links TRBV11-2 with TRBJ2-1, with unresolved D. The CDR3 spans 13 residues. Trimming stripped 5 bases from V and 4 bases from J, with 9 bases between. The germline V gene encodes CDR1 SGHAT and CDR2 FQNNGV. The CDR3 protein is CASSLIAYNEQFF. Written as DNA, the CDR3 is TGTGCCAGCAGCCTAATTGCATACAATGAGCAGTTCTTC.

J is TRBJ2-7 and V is TRBV11-2; 7 bases map to TRBD1. This CDR3 spans 14 amino acids. Germline V gene sequence: CDR1 SGHAT, CDR2 FQNNGV. With V trimmed by 1 base and J by 2 bases, 2 bases remained unmatched. CDR3 region: CASSLATGPYEQYF. The CDR3 DNA sequence: TGTGCCAGCAGCTTAGCGACAGGGCCCTACGAGCAGTACTTC.

The CDR3 region has the DNA TGTGCCAGCAGCTTAGCGCCTGGAGGGCATGAGCAGTTCTTC. Amino acids: CASSLAPGGHEQFF. The rearrangement uses TRBV7-2 and TRBJ2-1; possible D gene TRBD2, 6 bases. Trimming cost V 0 bases and J 8 bases, with 11 bases left between them. Per the germline V gene, CDR1 is SGHTA and CDR2 is FQGNSA. The CDR3 is 14 residues long.

This clone appeared once. This sequence joins TRBV15 and TRBJ1-5; D is unresolved. The germline gives CDR1 LNHNV, CDR2 YYDKDF (reference sequence). The CDR3 has 12 amino acids. V was pared by 7 bases and J by 2 bases, with 6 bases between. CDR3 in DNA: TGTGCCACCAAACAGCGCAATCAGCCCCAGCATTTT. Amino acid sequence: CATKQRNQPQHF.

The chain is built from TRBV5-1 and TRBJ2-7; D is unresolved. CDR1 SGHRS and CDR2 YFSETQ come from the germline V gene. This CDR3 spans 13 amino acids. V was clipped by 6 bases and J by 1 base, with 11 bases between them. The CDR3 protein is CASTGGRSYEQYF. CDR3 coding DNA: TGCGCCAGCACCGGCGGTCGATCCTACGAGCAGTACTTC.

The rearrangement uses TRBV5-1 and TRBJ2-7; 9 nucleotides agree with TRBD2. In germline, CDR1 is SGHRS, CDR2 YFSETQ. The junction had 11 bases not matched to a gene; V was cut back by 7 bases and J by 6 bases. This CDR3 has 14 amino acids. This CDR3 reads CASGAGGLASEQYF. The CDR3 DNA follows: TGCGCCAGCGGCGCCGGGGGACTAGCCTCCGAGCAGTACTTC.

This sequence joins TRBV19 and TRBJ2-3, with 14 bases lining up with TRBD2. Looked up from germline, CDR1 is LNHDA and CDR2 is SQIVND (reference sequence). The V segment lost 4 bases and the J segment 4 bases; nucleotides outside the gene matches: 7. This CDR3 is 17 amino acids long. CDR3 DNA sequence: TGTGCCAGTAGTACCGGGACTAGCGGGAGTCAGGCAGATACGCAGTATTTT. It codes for CASSTGTSGSQADTQYF.